The clone carrying this T cell receptor beta chain showed up many times. Its antigen is undetermined. The data were obtained in a study of early T cells in non-severe SARS-CoV-2 infection. Points from the study as a whole: Missing private and CD4 specificities, VDJdb matching favored anti-spike CD8 responses.

TCRdb used MiXCR to reprocess the 5' RACE reads, holding one entry per CDR3 protein. The repertoire includes 20,000 to 25,000 distinct CDR3 sequences, approximately 4.4% of them detected once, and around 15% sits in the top ten. The CDR3 consists of 13 residues. V was cut by 3 bases and J by 0 bases, with 5 bases left in between. Material: whole blood. The sequence came from an adult who was a healthcare worker with PCR-confirmed SARS-CoV-2 infection or an uninfected control (not recorded which). V usage is TRBV12-3 or TRBV12-4 and J usage is TRBJ1-1; no firm D call. CDR3 sequence reads: CASSLEMNTEAFF. In DNA form, the CDR3 reads TGTGCCAGCAGTTTGGAAATGAACACTGAAGCTTTCTTT.